These 27 T cell receptor beta chains originate from one sample sequenced in a study of blood T cell repertoires in COVID-19. The assay was immunoSEQ multiplex PCR, and TCRdb's table has in-frame clones only and misses some. The sample contains about 180,000 clones, about 86% of which appear only once. The sequenced material came from peripheral blood. The source is an older man with active or convalescent COVID-19.

V usage is TRBV2 and J usage is TRBJ2-3, with 7 bases lining up with TRBD2. The J segment lost 4 bases and the V segment lost 3 bases, leaving 1 base of the junction unmatched. This CDR3 region has 13 residues. Germline CDR1 and CDR2: SNHLY and FYNNEI. Here the CDR3 reads CASSEGGSDTQYF. The CDR3 DNA reads TGTGCCAGCAGTGAGGGGGGGTCAGATACGCAGTATTTT.

This chain uses TRBV15 with TRBJ1-3; TRBD1 aligns across 7 bases. V gave up 5 bases and J gave up 0 bases; unmatched junction bases: 7. From germline, CDR1 is LNHNV and CDR2 YYDKDF (reference sequence). CDR3 length equals 16 residues. The CDR3 spells CATSQRGRFSGNTIYF. In nucleotides, the CDR3 is TGTGCCACCAGCCAAAGGGGGCGATTCTCTGGAAACACCATATATTTT. The full variable domain, in which reference TRBV15 and TRBJ1-3 provide the parts outside the CDR3, is DAMVIQNPRYQVTQFGKPVTLSCSQTLNHNVMYWYQQKSSQAPKLLFHYYDKDFNNEADTPDNFQSRRPNTSFCFLDIRSPGLGDTAMYLCATSQRGRFSGNTIYFGEGSWLTVV.

The chain couples TRBV5-1 to TRBJ1-5; 8 nucleotides agree with TRBD1. This CDR3 comprises 14 residues. Trimming removed 1 base from V and 5 bases from J; junction bases left unmatched: 2. Germline V gene sequence: CDR1 SGHRS, CDR2 YFSETQ. Written as DNA, the CDR3 is TGCGCCAGCAGCTTGTCAGGGGGCGATCAGCCCCAGCATTTT. Protein product: CASSLSGGDQPQHF. Together with reference TRBV5-1 and TRBJ1-5, the CDR3 gives the full variable domain: KAGVTQTPRYLIKTRGQQVTLSCSPISGHRSVSWYQQTPGQGLQFLFEYFSETQRNKGNFPGRFSGRQFSNSRSEMNVSTLELGDSALYLCASSLSGGDQPQHFGDGTRLSIL.

The chain recombines TRBV7-9 with TRBJ2-2; tentative D call: TRBD2 (5 bases). The germline gives CDR1 SEHNR, CDR2 FQNEAQ (reference sequence). V was clipped by 5 bases and J by 2 bases, with 18 bases between them. This CDR3 has 17 residues. The CDR3 bases are TGTGCCAGCAGCCCACCTCGGAGCGGAGCTAACACCGGGGAGCTGTTTTTT. Its protein product is CASSPPRSGANTGELFF.

This chain uses TRBV2 with TRBJ2-5; D not certain. The V end lost 4 bases, the J end lost 2 bases, and 11 bases lay between the germline ends. The CDR3 spans 14 residues. Germline CDR1 reads SNHLY; CDR2 reads FYNNEI. The CDR3 sequence: CASSVLTVQETQYF. CDR3 DNA: TGTGCCAGCAGTGTCCTTACTGTTCAAGAGACCCAGTACTTC. Combining the CDR3 with reference TRBV2 and TRBJ2-5 gives the whole variable domain EPEVTQTPSHQVTQMGQEVILRCVPISNHLYFYWYRQILGQKVEFLVSFYNNEISEKSEIFDDQFSVERPDGSNFTLKIRSTKLEDSAMYFCASSVLTVQETQYFGPGTRLLVL.

To note about this clone: The junction departs from the called germline gene at one end, perhaps through a read error. J is TRBJ2-6 and V is TRBV2; maybe TRBD1 (5 bases). The CDR3 spans 14 residues. Germline assignment: CDR1 SNHLY and CDR2 FYNNEI. The CDR3 reads CASVLVTGANVLAF. In nucleotides, the CDR3 is TGTGCCAGCGTTTTGGTGACTGGGGCCAACGTCCTGGCTTTC. Looking up the rest from reference TRBV2 and TRBJ2-6 gives the full variable domain: EPEVTQTPSHQVTQMGQEVILRCVPISNHLYFYWYRQILGQKVEFLVSFYNNEISEKSEIFDDQFSVERPDGSNFTLKIRSTKLEDSAMYFCASVLVTGANVLAFGAGSRLTVL.

This clone came up a few times. This chain links TRBV7-2 with TRBJ2-7; 9 bases are a match to TRBD1. The CDR3 is made up of 16 amino acids. CDR1 and CDR2 (germline): SGHTA, FQGNSA. Trimming at V came to 3 bases and at J to 0 bases, leaving 6 bases not matched to a gene. The CDR3 loop is CASSFPGQGYSYEQYF. In DNA, the CDR3 is TGTGCCAGCAGCTTCCCCGGACAGGGGTACTCCTACGAGCAGTACTTC.

V gene TRBV21-1 combines with J gene TRBJ1-5; no DNA check was done on the table's D call, TRBD1. TRBV21-1 is classified as a pseudogene. CDR3 length equals 17 residues. The DNA of the CDR3 is TGTGCCAAGACCCGGGACAGGGGGATCAATAGCAATCAGCCCCAGCATTTT. It is translated as CAKTRDRGINSNQPQHF.

This clone was detected only once. The gene calls are TRBV6-5 and TRBJ1-6; D is undetermined. The CDR3 consists of 16 residues. V was pared by 0 bases and J by 7 bases, with 13 bases between. The V gene's germline CDR1 is MNHEY and CDR2 SVGAGI. The CDR3, as DNA: TGTGCCAGCAGTTACTCTAGGGCGGGGAAGAATTCACCCCTCCACTTT. This codes for CASSYSRAGKNSPLHF.

J is TRBJ1-4 and V is TRBV28; 9 positions match TRBD1. Germline V lookup: CDR1 MDHEN, CDR2 SYDVKM. The trim removed 5 bases at V and 8 bases at J, leaving 12 bases unmatched. The CDR3 sequence is 16 residues long. CDR3 coding DNA: TGTGCCAGCAGTGCTTCCCGGACAGGGGAGGGAGAAAAACTGTTTTTT. Encoded protein: CASSASRTGEGEKLFF.

The chain combines TRBV7-3 with TRBJ2-7; 7 nucleotides align to TRBD2. The ends lost 2 bases at V and 6 bases at J; junction bases unmatched: 10. CDR3 length: 15 residues. The germline V gene encodes CDR1 SGHTA and CDR2 FQGTGA. The CDR3 here is CASSLLGGSVGEQYF. The CDR3 DNA is TGTGCCAGCAGCTTACTTGGCGGGAGCGTCGGCGAGCAGTACTTC. Full variable domain (rest looked up from reference TRBV7-3 and TRBJ2-7): GAGVSQTPSNKVTEKGKYVELRCDPISGHTALYWYRQSLGQGPEFLIYFQGTGAADDSGLPNDRFFAVRPEGSVSTLKIQRTERGDSAVYLCASSLLGGSVGEQYFGPGTRLTVT.

The J gene is TRBJ1-2, the V gene TRBV27; TRBD1 is a possible D gene (5 bases). Germline V gene sequence: CDR1 MNHEY, CDR2 SMNVEV (reference sequence). The CDR3 has 17 residues. The ends were cut back, 5 bases at V and 2 bases at J, with 21 bases in the middle. CDR3 sequence (DNA): TGTGCCAGCAGTCGCTGGGACTCCAGAGGACTAAACTATGGCTACACCTTC. Its translation: CASSRWDSRGLNYGYTF.

The chain is built from TRBV19 and TRBJ2-1, with 8 nucleotides matching TRBD2. Germline lookup yields CDR1 LNHDA and CDR2 SQIVND (reference sequence). This CDR3 is built from 17 residues. V dropped 7 bases and J dropped 1; count of bases not matched to a gene: 12. CDR3 nucleotide sequence: TGTGCCAGTAAAAAGACTAGCGCGGACGGGTCCTACAATGAGCAGTTCTTC. Translating gives CASKKTSADGSYNEQFF. Based on the CDR3 plus reference TRBV19 and TRBJ2-1, the full variable domain is DGGITQSPKYLFRKEGQNVTLSCEQNLNHDAMYWYRQDPGQGLRLIYYSQIVNDFQKGDIAEGYSVSREKKESFPLTVTSAQKNPTAFYLCASKKTSADGSYNEQFFGPGTRLTVL.

This chain joins TRBV7-2 and TRBJ2-1, with no clear D. Trimming stripped 3 bases from V and 13 bases from J, with 13 bases between. Germline V gives CDR1 SGHTA, CDR2 FQGNSA. The CDR3 length is 12 residues. The CDR3 DNA follows: TGTGCCAGCAGCTTGGTAGGAGTGAACCAGTTCTTC. Protein sequence: CASSLVGVNQFF. The complete variable domain, with remaining parts taken from reference TRBV7-2 and TRBJ2-1, reads GAGVSQSPSNKVTEKGKDVELRCDPISGHTALYWYRQSLGQGLEFLIYFQGNSAPDKSGLPSDRFSAERTGGSVSTLTIQRTQQEDSAVYLCASSLVGVNQFFGPGTRLTVL.

The CDR3: CSASEGRIANTGELFF. The CDR3 region has the DNA TGCAGTGCTAGTGAGGGGCGAATCGCGAACACCGGGGAGCTGTTTTTT. This chain joins TRBV20-1 and TRBJ2-2, with D perhaps being TRBD1 or TRBD2 (5 bases each). V was trimmed by 3 bases and J by 0 bases, leaving 14 bases between them. The CDR3 has 16 amino acids. Germline lookup yields CDR1 DFQATT and CDR2 SNEGSKA (reference sequence).

The chain is built from TRBV20-1 and TRBJ1-5; TRBD1 might be the D (5 bases). This CDR3 region has 16 residues. V was trimmed by 3 bases and J by 6 bases, leaving 21 bases between them. Germline V CDR1 and CDR2: DFQATT, SNEGSKA (reference sequence). The CDR3: CSASGWRGDNGQPQHF. The CDR3 coding sequence is TGCAGTGCTAGTGGGTGGCGGGGGGATAATGGTCAGCCCCAGCATTTT.

This chain joins TRBV7-2 and TRBJ2-2; D is unresolved. V shed 7 bases and J shed 4 bases, with 13 bases lying between them. The CDR3 length is 14 residues. Germline assignment: CDR1 SGHTA and CDR2 FQGNSA. For the CDR3, the DNA is TGTGCCAGCACCCTCACCCCGGGCACCGGGGAGCTGTTTTTT. Its protein is CASTLTPGTGELFF.

V is TRBV2 and J is TRBJ2-5; TRBD1 might be the D (6 bases). The CDR3 runs 13 residues. From germline, CDR1 is SNHLY and CDR2 FYNNEI. The V end lost 3 bases, the J end lost 5 bases, and 10 bases lay between the germline ends. CDR3 coding DNA: TGTGCCAGCAGTGACAGGGGTGGCGAGACCCAGTACTTC. The encoded protein is CASSDRGGETQYF.

This clone was seen only once. CDR3 residues: CASSLGGLVSYNEQFF. The CDR3 nucleotides are TGTGCCAGCAGCCTAGGGGGTCTAGTGTCCTACAATGAGCAGTTCTTC. The chain couples TRBV7-3 to TRBJ2-1, with a tentative D call TRBD1 (6 bases). The CDR3 consists of 16 residues. CDR1 SGHTA and CDR2 FQGTGA come from the germline V gene. Trimming took off 5 bases at V and 1 base at J, with 15 bases between the two ends.

The gene calls are TRBV2 and TRBJ1-5, with D unclear. CDR3 length: 13 residues. Per the germline V gene, CDR1 is SNHLY and CDR2 is FYNNEI. The V end lost 6 bases, the J end lost 1 base, and 7 bases lay between the germline ends. The CDR3 sequence is CASRRESNQPQHF. The CDR3 DNA is TGTGCCAGCAGGCGGGAAAGCAATCAGCCCCAGCATTTT.

The V and J genes are TRBV28 and TRBJ1-6, with 9 positions matching TRBD1. The CDR3 is 15 residues long. Germline V gene sequence: CDR1 MDHEN, CDR2 SYDVKM. Trimming at V came to 6 bases and at J to 5 bases, leaving 5 bases not matched to a gene. The CDR3 DNA sequence: TGTGCCAGCAGCAGCGGGGACAGGGATAATTCACCCCTCCACTTT. Its translation is CASSSGDRDNSPLHF.

CDR3 in DNA: TGTGCCAGCAGCCCGGGGGGGGCCGGAAACACCATATATTTT. Amino acids: CASSPGGAGNTIYF. The rearrangement links TRBV9 to TRBJ1-3; D may be TRBD1 (6 bases). Germline loops: CDR1 SGDLS, CDR2 YYNGEE. V was clipped by 4 bases and J by 4 bases, with 12 bases between them. The CDR3 covers 14 residues.

The table lists this clone with a few counts. This chain joins TRBV30 and TRBJ1-4; 7 bases are a match to TRBD1. CDR1 and CDR2 from the germline V gene are GTSNPN and SVGIG (reference sequence). The junction had 8 bases not matched to a gene; V was cut back by 2 bases and J by 2 bases. CDR3 length: 16 amino acids. The CDR3 nucleotides read TGTGCCTGGAGTTCGGACAGGACAAACACTAATGAAAAACTGTTTTTT. Translating it yields CAWSSDRTNTNEKLFF.

The rearrangement joins TRBV11-2 to TRBJ1-1; D call uncertain. Germline loops: CDR1 SGHAT, CDR2 FQNNGV. V lost 2 bases to trimming and J lost 0 bases, with 7 bases between them. There are 14 residues in the CDR3. CDR3 protein: CASSLRALNTEAFF. CDR3 in DNA: TGTGCCAGCAGCTTAAGAGCTTTGAACACTGAAGCTTTCTTT.

The V gene is TRBV29-1, the J gene TRBJ1-1; D may be TRBD1 (5 bases). Trimming removed 1 base at V and 4 bases at J, with 10 bases between. There are 13 residues in the CDR3. Germline CDR1 SQVTM, CDR2 ANQGSEA. The CDR3 DNA reads as TGCAGCGTTGAAGGGCAGGGAGGCACTGAAGCTTTCTTT. This encodes CSVEGQGGTEAFF.

The CDR3 DNA sequence: TGTGCCAGCAGCTTAGCAGTAACAGGGGCCGAGACCCAGTACTTC. Protein product: CASSLAVTGAETQYF. The rearrangement uses TRBV7-2 and TRBJ2-5; TRBD1 aligns across 7 bases. The V and J ends lost 0 bases and 5 bases, in that order; junction bases with no gene match: 6. Germline V gene sequence: CDR1 SGHTA, CDR2 FQGNSA. This CDR3 is built from 15 residues.

The J gene is TRBJ1-6, the V gene TRBV5-1; D is uncertain. The V end was cut by 4 bases, the J end by 0 bases, with 11 bases between. Germline V gives CDR1 SGHRS, CDR2 YFSETQ. The CDR3 is 16 residues long. The CDR3 DNA is TGCGCCAGCAGCCAGGACTGGAGCTCCTATAATTCACCCCTCCACTTT. Residues: CASSQDWSSYNSPLHF.